One and the same sample provided the 20 T cell receptor beta chains below, sequenced in a study of T-cell reconstitution after alpha-beta-depleted transplantation in children. TCRbeta library preparation incorporated unique molecular identifiers. Each CDR3 protein gets one entry after TCRdb re-called the PCR reads with MiXCR. The table includes a few hundred thousand distinct CDR3 sequences, 25% to 30% detected once. Sequenced material: PBMCs, taken before TCRalphabeta/CD19-depleted stem cell transplant. The receptors originated from a boy less than two years old with Wiskott-Aldrich syndrome, due to receive a stem cell transplant.

This clonotype was counted only a few times. The chain carries TRBV9 and TRBJ1-5; D is perhaps TRBD1 (6 bases). Trimming removed 7 bases from V and 5 bases from J, with 19 bases in between. This CDR3 has 15 residues. Germline loops: CDR1 SGDLS, CDR2 YYNGEE. The CDR3, as DNA: TGTGCCAGCGGAAGACTCGGGACACCTGATCAGCCCCAGCATTTT. Residues: CASGRLGTPDQPQHF.

This sequence joins TRBV4-2 and TRBJ1-5, with D hard to call. The CDR3 loop spans 17 amino acids. From germline, CDR1 is LGHNA and CDR2 YNFKEQ. V shed 1 base and J shed 3 bases, with 16 bases lying between them. CDR3 in amino acids: CASSQGRRGTPNQPQHF. The DNA of the CDR3 is TGTGCCAGCAGCCAAGGTAGGAGAGGAACCCCCAATCAGCCCCAGCATTTT.

The chain recombines TRBV5-6 with TRBJ2-1; perhaps TRBD2 as D (5 bases). Germline values: CDR1 SGHDT, CDR2 YYEEEE. Between the trimmed V and J ends, which lost 6 bases and 4 bases, there was a span of 17 bases. The CDR3 covers 15 residues. This chain's CDR3 is CASTRPGVRYNEQFF. The CDR3 nucleotides are TGTGCCAGCACCCGACCCGGGGTAAGGTACAATGAGCAGTTCTTC.

This clonotype was counted only a few times. The rearrangement uses TRBV2 and TRBJ1-5; D not certain. The germline CDR1 and CDR2 sequences are SNHLY and FYNNEI. This CDR3 contains 13 residues. The ends were cut back, 8 bases at V and 0 bases at J, with 8 bases in the middle. The CDR3 is CASGADSNQPQHF. The CDR3 coding sequence is TGTGCCAGCGGAGCGGATAGCAATCAGCCCCAGCATTTT.

This chain connects TRBV7-6 to TRBJ1-5, with D perhaps matching TRBD1 (6 bases). Per germline, CDR1 SGHVS and CDR2 FNYEAQ. Trimming stripped 3 bases from V and 4 bases from J, with 13 bases between. This CDR3 comprises 15 residues. The CDR3 sequence: CASSLIGGLNQPQHF. DNA for the CDR3: TGTGCCAGCAGCTTGATCGGGGGCCTAAATCAGCCCCAGCATTTT.

This clonotype was seen only a few times. The chain carries TRBV5-1 and TRBJ2-5; D is perhaps TRBD2 (6 bases). Per germline, CDR1 SGHRS and CDR2 YFSETQ. CDR3 length equals 15 residues. Deletions cut 0 bases from V and 4 bases from J, with 13 bases between. The CDR3 reads CASSLGVGTGETQYF. As DNA, the CDR3 is TGCGCCAGCAGCTTGGGAGTTGGGACTGGAGAGACCCAGTACTTC.

The chain recombines TRBV6-1 with TRBJ2-2; possibly TRBD1 for D (6 bases). Germline V gene sequence: CDR1 MNHNS, CDR2 SASEGT. This CDR3 is built from 15 residues. V was shortened by 8 bases and J by 2 bases, with 15 bases between the two germline ends. In nucleotides, the CDR3 is TGTGCCAGCCGAACCCCGGACAGAAACACCGGGGAGCTGTTTTTT. Translating it yields CASRTPDRNTGELFF.

This clonotype appeared a single time. The gene calls are TRBV12-3 or TRBV12-4 and TRBJ2-1; 7 nucleotides match TRBD1. The CDR3 spans 15 residues. Losses at the gene ends were 4 bases for V and 7 bases for J; bases not matched to a gene: 10. CDR3 bases: TGTGCCAGCAGTTGGTTGGTGACAGGGCTAAATGAGCAGTTCTTC. Translation: CASSWLVTGLNEQFF.

This clonotype has more than one count but fewer than ten. The chain employs TRBV24-1 and TRBJ2-1, with D perhaps given as TRBD1 or TRBD2 (5 bases each). Germline V gene data show CDR1 as KGHDR and CDR2 as SFDVKD. V lost 7 bases and J 7 bases, leaving 10 bases between the germline ends. The CDR3 length is 12 residues. CDR3 DNA: TGTGCCACCAGATCAGGGAGAAATGAGCAGTTCTTC. Amino acids: CATRSGRNEQFF.

This chain uses TRBV5-1 with TRBJ2-1; 7 nucleotides match TRBD2. Germline assignment: CDR1 SGHRS and CDR2 YFSETQ. This CDR3 region has 19 residues. Unmatched junction bases numbered 18, after V lost 0 bases and J lost 6 bases. Here the CDR3 DNA reads TGCGCCAGCAGCTTGGTCGCGGGAGTGGAGGTTCGAACGGGCAATGAGCAGTTCTTC. Its protein is CASSLVAGVEVRTGNEQFF.

This clonotype came up a few times. The rearrangement uses TRBV5-1 and TRBJ2-5, with D perhaps TRBD2 (6 bases). The CDR3 length is 15 residues. Trimming shortened V by 3 bases and J by 5 bases, and 17 bases separated the two germline ends. Germline assignment: CDR1 SGHRS and CDR2 YFSETQ. For the CDR3, the DNA is TGCGCCAGCAGCTCCGGGACGGGGGAGGTGGAGACCCAGTACTTC. Its translation: CASSSGTGEVETQYF.

This clonotype was counted between two and nine times. The rearrangement uses TRBV3-1 and TRBJ1-2; TRBD1 agrees at 9 bases. Unmatched junction bases numbered 7, after V lost 1 base and J lost 7 bases. The germline V gene has CDR1 LGHDT and CDR2 YNNKEL (reference sequence). The CDR3 runs 15 residues. The CDR3 DNA sequence: TGTGCCAGCAGCCAAGGAACAGGGGGCGCGGGTGGCTACACCTTC. As protein: CASSQGTGGAGGYTF.

CDR3 in DNA: TGTGCCAGCAGCCCTTACCTTAGGAGCTCCTACAATGAGCAGTTCTTC. Translation: CASSPYLRSSYNEQFF. V and J are TRBV7-8 and TRBJ2-1; no clear D gene. The length of the CDR3 is 16 residues. Deletions cut 5 bases from V and 0 bases from J, with 14 bases between. Per the germline V gene, CDR1 is SGHVS and CDR2 is FQNEAQ.

The CDR3 loop is CSARDLGFGRNIQYF. CDR3 nucleotides: TGCAGTGCTAGAGATTTAGGTTTCGGGAGAAACATTCAGTACTTC. The chain joins TRBV20-1 to TRBJ2-4, with D tentatively TRBD2 (6 bases). Germline CDR1 is DFQATT and CDR2 is SNEGSKA (reference sequence). The length of the CDR3 is 15 residues. The V and J ends lost 0 bases and 6 bases respectively, with 15 bases between them.

The V gene is TRBV5-6, the J gene TRBJ2-1; D remains ambiguous. The CDR3 length is 15 residues. Germline CDR1 reads SGHDT; CDR2 reads YYEEEE. The V and J ends lost 2 bases and 1 base respectively, with 10 bases between them. CDR3 protein: CASSFWLTSYNEQFF. Written as DNA, the CDR3 is TGTGCCAGCAGCTTTTGGCTGACTTCCTACAATGAGCAGTTCTTC.

This clonotype occurred a few times. The chain carries TRBV7-9 and TRBJ2-1, with TRBD1 matching 7 bases. Germline loops: CDR1 SEHNR, CDR2 FQNEAQ (reference sequence). After removal of 5 bases from V and 0 bases from J, the junction contained 7 bases not matched to a gene. This CDR3 region has 16 residues. The chain's CDR3 is CASSPPRTGSYNEQFF. Written as DNA, the CDR3 is TGTGCCAGCAGCCCGCCGAGGACAGGCTCCTACAATGAGCAGTTCTTC.

The V and J genes are TRBV5-5 and TRBJ2-5; TRBD1 is a possible D gene (6 bases). The V and J ends lost 4 bases and 5 bases respectively, with 15 bases between them. This CDR3 has 14 residues. CDR1 is SGHKS, CDR2 YYEKEE, per germline (reference sequence). The CDR3: CASSLQGRRETQYF. CDR3 sequence (DNA): TGTGCCAGCAGCCTACAGGGTCGGAGGGAGACCCAGTACTTC. The full variable domain, rest sourced from reference TRBV5-5 and TRBJ2-5, is DAGVTQSPTHLIKTRGQQVTLRCSPISGHKSVSWYQQVLGQGPQFIFQYYEKEERGRGNFPDRFSARQFPNYSSELNVNALLLGDSALYLCASSLQGRRETQYFGPGTRLLVL.

This chain joins TRBV10-1 and TRBJ2-3, with D unclear. V lost 6 bases and J 2 bases, leaving 12 bases between the germline ends. The germline V gene has CDR1 WNHNN and CDR2 SYGVQD (reference sequence). The CDR3 contains 14 residues. CDR3 DNA: TGCGCCAGCAGGGACGGCCGATCCACAGATACGCAGTATTTT. This encodes CASRDGRSTDTQYF.

The chain recombines TRBV5-1 with TRBJ2-3; a possible D gene is TRBD2 (5 bases). The CDR3 totals 14 residues. V was clipped by 1 base and J by 7 bases, with 13 bases between them. Germline V gene lookup returns CDR1 SGHRS and CDR2 YFSETQ. In nucleotides, the CDR3 is TGCGCCAGCAGCTTGAATAGTGGAGGACATACGCAGTATTTT. Its translation is CASSLNSGGHTQYF.

The rearrangement links TRBV25-1 to TRBJ2-1; no clear D gene. The CDR3 loop spans 10 amino acids. The germline V gene encodes CDR1 MGHDK and CDR2 SYGVNS. Between the trimmed V and J ends, which lost 10 bases and 6 bases, there was a span of 7 bases. This CDR3 is CAKSGNEQFF. The CDR3 DNA reads TGTGCCAAATCAGGCAATGAGCAGTTCTTC. Full variable domain (missing parts from reference TRBV25-1 and TRBJ2-1): EADIYQTPRYLVIGTGKKITLECSQTMGHDKMYWYQQDPGMELHLIHYSYGVNSTEKGDLSSESTVSRIRTEHFPLTLESARPSHTSQYLCAKSGNEQFFGPGTRLTVL.